This T cell receptor beta chain was obtained from a study of CD8 T cells in Susac syndrome. Study in general: Treatment at blood withdrawal was none, corticosteroids, or intravenous immunoglobulin alone in Susac syndrome patients.

The CDR3 consists of 15 residues. Germline V gene data show CDR1 as SGHTA and CDR2 as FQGNSA. Deletions cut 5 bases from V and 4 bases from J, with 17 bases between. The RNA input was roughly 0.45 to 1 ug, and it was reverse transcribed with random hexamers. TCRdb reprocessed the immunoSEQ multiplex PCR reads via MiXCR and lists one record per CDR3 protein. The sample holds 95,000 to 150,000 distinct CDR3 sequences; roughly 94% are singletons and the top ten take around 0.28%. Patients with Susac syndrome met diagnostic criteria defined recently for definite or probable disease. The CD8+ and CD4+ T cells were isolated magnetically using a negative isolation approach, whereas the TEMRA cells were enriched by FACS.

Material for sequencing was CD8+ T cells from PBMCs. V and J are TRBV7-2 and TRBJ1-1, with D hard to call. The receptor was isolated from a human donor with Susac syndrome. Here the CDR3 reads CASSPNPQEATEAFF. The CDR3 region has the DNA TGTGCCAGCAGCCCGAACCCTCAGGAAGCCACTGAAGCTTTCTTT. The full variable domain, completed using reference TRBV7-2 and TRBJ1-1, is GAGVSQSPSNKVTEKGKDVELRCDPISGHTALYWYRQSLGQGLEFLIYFQGNSAPDKSGLPSDRFSAERTGGSVSTLTIQRTQQEDSAVYLCASSPNPQEATEAFFGQGTRLTVV.